This T cell receptor beta chain was recorded in a study of cytomegalovirus exposure and HLA in healthy donors. The CDR3 length is 18 residues. Per the germline V gene, CDR1 is MDHEN and CDR2 is SYDVKM. Trimming at V came to 8 bases and at J to 0 bases, leaving 15 bases not matched to a gene. PCR amplification relied on 60 Vbeta primers (plus 13 Jbeta primers). The assay was immunoSEQ multiplex PCR, and TCRdb's table has in-frame clones only and misses some. The repertoire has roughly 160,000 clones, more than 70% of them found once; the top ten carry over 1.1%. Study-level points and caveats: CMV serostatus was the only recorded immune exposure for donors. For most TCR sequences rarity was the rule, although some public TCRs occurred in many donors.

Comments on this clone: Its matching antigen is unknown.

This clonotype was obtained from a man in his 60s in good health and CMV-seronegative. J is TRBJ2-1 and V is TRBV28; 8 bases align to TRBD2. Material for sequencing was PBMCs. The CDR3 loop is CASSGTSTTRSSYNEQFF. CDR3 bases: TGTGCCAGCTCCGGGACTAGTACTACCCGGAGCTCCTACAATGAGCAGTTCTTC.